Below are 25 T cell receptor beta chains sequenced from a single sample in a study of T-cell memory formation after mild COVID-19. MiXCR was run by TCRdb on the 5' RACE reads, yielding one entry per CDR3 protein. The sample shows 150,000 to 200,000 distinct CDR3 sequences, approximately 15% of them seen only once. The sample consisted of PBMCs or a T cell subset sorted from them (not recorded which). These receptors were taken from an adult woman who had mild COVID-19 (a few samples of this study predate the infection). Cell type and time point are not known.

V usage is TRBV10-3 and J usage is TRBJ2-1; D possibly corresponds to TRBD2 (6 bases). The V gene lost 5 bases and the J gene lost 1 base, with 9 bases spanning the gap. CDR3 size: 14 residues. Germline CDR1 ENHRY, CDR2 SYGVKD. DNA for the CDR3: TGTGCCATCAGTAGGGACTTATCCTACAATGAGCAGTTCTTC. This encodes CAISRDLSYNEQFF.

This rearrangement joins TRBV6-5 to TRBJ1-4, with no clear D. Trimming shortened V by 3 bases and J by 7 bases, and 12 bases separated the two germline ends. Germline CDR1 and CDR2: MNHEY and SVGAGI. The CDR3 is 14 amino acids. The DNA of the CDR3 is TGTGCCAGCAGTTATTTAAGGGTTGGTGAAAAACTGTTTTTT. The encoded protein is CASSYLRVGEKLFF.

The chain joins TRBV2 to TRBJ1-2; D perhaps matches TRBD1 (5 bases). In germline, CDR1 is SNHLY, CDR2 FYNNEI. This CDR3 has 14 residues. The V end lost 2 bases, the J end lost 6 bases, and 13 bases lay between the germline ends. CDR3 nucleotide sequence: TGTGCCAGCAGTGAATCCCTGGGGACGGATGGCTACACCTTC. It is translated as CASSESLGTDGYTF.

This chain links TRBV7-2 with TRBJ2-5; perhaps TRBD1 as D (6 bases). Trimming cost V 5 bases and J 5 bases, with 15 bases left between them. CDR1 and CDR2 from the germline V gene are SGHTA and FQGNSA. This CDR3 is 14 amino acids long. The CDR3 reads CASSPAGAAETQYF. DNA of the CDR3: TGTGCCAGCAGCCCCGCAGGGGCAGCGGAGACCCAGTACTTC.

The rearrangement links TRBV6-6 to TRBJ1-1; TRBD1 agrees at 10 bases. The CDR3 is 15 amino acids. The germline CDR1 and CDR2 sequences are MNHNY and SVGAGI (reference sequence). V lost 0 bases and J lost 5; bases outside the gene matches: 3. The CDR3 protein is CASSYSGTGVTEAFF. In DNA, the CDR3 is TGTGCCAGCAGTTACTCTGGGACAGGGGTAACTGAAGCTTTCTTT.

The chain employs TRBV7-9 and TRBJ1-3; D gene uncertain. Germline loops: CDR1 SEHNR, CDR2 FQNEAQ (reference sequence). V lost 7 bases and J lost 1, with 20 bases in between. This CDR3 is built from 17 residues. The CDR3 protein is CASNQVWSGSSGNTIYF. The DNA for the CDR3 is TGTGCCAGCAACCAAGTTTGGTCGGGTTCTTCTGGAAACACCATATATTTT.

This chain links TRBV27 with TRBJ1-5; D is unclear. Germline V gene sequence: CDR1 MNHEY, CDR2 SMNVEV (reference sequence). This CDR3 region has 15 residues. Trimming took off 1 base at V and 7 bases at J, with 14 bases between the two ends. This CDR3 reads CASSLYYTSGQPQHF. CDR3 coding DNA: TGTGCCAGCAGTTTATATTACACCTCTGGGCAGCCCCAGCATTTT.

The chain carries TRBV6-5 and TRBJ2-7; TRBD2 matches at 7 bases. The CDR3 length is 13 residues. Germline assignment: CDR1 MNHEY and CDR2 SVGAGI. J gave up 7 bases and V 4 bases, and 7 bases lay outside the gene matches. The CDR3 reads CASSLVRAGEQYF. The CDR3 bases are TGTGCCAGCAGTTTAGTGAGAGCGGGAGAGCAGTACTTC.

The chain couples TRBV13 to TRBJ2-7; the match to TRBD2 covers 14 bases. Germline CDR1 reads PRHDT; CDR2 reads FYEKMQ (reference sequence). The CDR3 is 16 residues long. V was clipped by 5 bases and J by 4 bases; unmatched bases: 7. The CDR3 region is CASSLRLAGGPYEQYF. In nucleotides, the CDR3 is TGTGCCAGCAGCCTTAGACTAGCGGGAGGGCCGTACGAGCAGTACTTC.

In this sample, this clonotype turned up once. The V gene is TRBV7-9, the J gene TRBJ2-1, with D maybe TRBD2 (6 bases). V gave up 4 bases and J gave up 5 bases, with 9 bases separating them. The CDR3 consists of 13 residues. Looked up from germline, CDR1 is SEHNR and CDR2 is FQNEAQ (reference sequence). The CDR3 reads CASSYGTDNEQFF. The CDR3, as DNA: TGTGCCAGCAGCTACGGGACTGACAATGAGCAGTTCTTC. The full variable domain, rest sourced from reference TRBV7-9 and TRBJ2-1, is DTGVSQNPRHKITKRGQNVTFRCDPISEHNRLYWYRQTLGQGPEFLTYFQNEAQLEKSRLLSDRFSAERPKGSFSTLEIQRTEQGDSAMYLCASSYGTDNEQFFGPGTRLTVL.

This chain joins TRBV6-2 or TRBV6-3 and TRBJ2-7, with TRBD2 identical over 13 bases. The V gene's germline CDR1 is MNHEY and CDR2 SVGEGT. The CDR3 is made up of 15 amino acids. The V segment lost 11 bases and the J segment 2 bases; nucleotides outside the gene matches: 9. Here the CDR3 DNA reads TGTGCCGGACGGACTAGCGGGAGTAATACCTACGAGCAGTACTTC. Its protein is CAGRTSGSNTYEQYF.

The genes are TRBV9 and TRBJ2-7; TRBD1 agrees at 8 bases. Germline trimming cut 3 bases from V and 2 bases from J; bases unmatched to any gene: 7. Per germline, CDR1 SGDLS and CDR2 YYNGEE. CDR3 size: 15 residues. The CDR3 sequence is CASSAGPGQAYEQYF. The CDR3 bases are TGTGCCAGCAGCGCCGGACCGGGACAGGCCTACGAGCAGTACTTC.

The chain links TRBV30 to TRBJ2-7; D ambiguous. V gave up 4 bases and J gave up 2 bases, with 12 bases separating them. The germline V gene has CDR1 GTSNPN and CDR2 SVGIG (reference sequence). There are 13 residues in the CDR3. The CDR3 DNA sequence: TGTGCCTGGAAGGTTCCAGGTACCTACGAGCAGTACTTC. This gives the protein CAWKVPGTYEQYF.

This clonotype was observed many times. The V gene is TRBV14, the J gene TRBJ2-7, with 11 bases identical to TRBD2. The CDR3 spans 20 residues. The V gene end was trimmed by 1 base and the J gene end by 3 bases; junction bases not matched to a gene: 17. Looked up from germline, CDR1 is SGHDN and CDR2 is FVKESK. In nucleotides, the CDR3 is TGTGCCAGCAGCCAAGGGCGGCTAGCGGGAGGCCACACCGAAGGCTACGAGCAGTACTTC. Protein: CASSQGRLAGGHTEGYEQYF.

V usage is TRBV10-3 and J usage is TRBJ1-1; 11 bases agree with TRBD1. V lost 9 bases to trimming and J lost 1 base; unmatched junction nucleotides: 10. The CDR3 has 16 amino acids. CDR1 and CDR2 from the germline V gene are ENHRY and SYGVKD. CDR3 nucleotides: TGTGCCATAGGGACAGGGGGTCTTTCGCCGAACACTGAAGCTTTCTTT. Translated: CAIGTGGLSPNTEAFF.

This clonotype was counted a few times. V is TRBV6-5 and J is TRBJ2-7, with TRBD2 matching over 8 bases. The V gene end was trimmed by 6 bases and the J gene end by 5 bases; junction bases not matched to a gene: 18. This CDR3 comprises 17 residues. Germline loops: CDR1 MNHEY, CDR2 SVGAGI. In DNA form, the CDR3 reads TGTGCCAGCAGCCTTGGAGCGGGGGCTTTAAGACTCCACGAGCAGTACTTC. It translates to CASSLGAGALRLHEQYF.

In DNA form, the CDR3 reads TGTGCCAGCAGCCCCACCCCGGCCGGGGCCGGGGATACGCAGTATTTT. Protein: CASSPTPAGAGDTQYF. The V and J genes are TRBV5-4 and TRBJ2-3; perhaps D is TRBD1 or TRBD2 (5 bases each). Trimming took 4 bases from V and 6 from J, leaving 21 bases between them. The length of the CDR3 is 16 residues. Germline CDR1 and CDR2: SGHNT and YYREEE (reference sequence).

This clonotype was found once. This chain uses TRBV2 with TRBJ1-1; D may be TRBD1 (5 bases). CDR1 and CDR2 from the germline V gene are SNHLY and FYNNEI. The ends were cut back, 2 bases at V and 6 bases at J, with 13 bases in the middle. The length of the CDR3 is 14 residues. CDR3 in DNA: TGTGCCAGCAGTGAATTCAGGGCGGGGGCTGAAGCTTTCTTT. Its protein product is CASSEFRAGAEAFF.

The chain is built from TRBV23-1 and TRBJ2-5, with D maybe TRBD1 (6 bases). TRBV23-1 is noted as an ORF with a role that remains uncertain. V was trimmed by 7 bases and J by 2 bases, leaving 11 bases between them. This CDR3 is 13 amino acids long. CDR3 protein: CASKLTGQETQYF. The CDR3 region has the DNA TGCGCCAGCAAACTTACAGGGCAAGAGACCCAGTACTTC.

This clonotype turned up a few times. The chain is built from TRBV15 and TRBJ1-2; possibly TRBD1 for D (5 bases). Trimming removed 6 bases from V and 6 bases from J, with 17 bases in between. Germline values: CDR1 LNHNV, CDR2 YYDKDF (reference sequence). This CDR3 is built from 14 residues. This CDR3 is CATSPIPGSHGYTF. The DNA of the CDR3 is TGTGCCACCAGTCCCATCCCAGGGTCCCATGGCTACACCTTC.

The chain combines TRBV11-2 with TRBJ2-1; 14 bases agree with TRBD2. The trim removed 5 bases at V and 3 bases at J, leaving 15 bases unmatched. CDR3 size: 20 residues. Germline V gives CDR1 SGHAT, CDR2 FQNNGV. This CDR3 reads CASSPPTSGRACLIYNEQFF. The CDR3 DNA reads TGTGCCAGCAGCCCCCCGACTAGCGGGAGGGCCTGTTTGATCTACAATGAGCAGTTCTTC. Combining the CDR3 with reference TRBV11-2 and TRBJ2-1 gives the whole variable domain EAGVAQSPRYKIIEKRQSVAFWCNPISGHATLYWYQQILGQGPKLLIQFQNNGVVDDSQLPKDRFSAERLKGVDSTLKIQPAKLEDSAVYLCASSPPTSGRACLIYNEQFFGPGTRLTVL.

The chain carries TRBV20-1 and TRBJ1-1; 10 bases align to TRBD1. Trimming cost V 1 base and J 3 bases; bases outside gene matches: 2. The V gene's germline CDR1 is DFQATT and CDR2 SNEGSKA (reference sequence). The CDR3 loop spans 14 amino acids. The chain's CDR3 is CSARGTGGDTEAFF. Here the CDR3 DNA reads TGCAGTGCTAGAGGGACAGGGGGGGACACTGAAGCTTTCTTT.

In this sample, this clonotype turned up many times. The V and J genes are TRBV7-6 and TRBJ2-2; TRBD1 matches 7 bases. With V trimmed by 4 bases and J by 5 bases, 19 bases remained unmatched. Germline lookup yields CDR1 SGHVS and CDR2 FNYEAQ. The CDR3 runs to 19 residues. The CDR3 spells CASSSRQGRMARWTGELFF. The CDR3 DNA follows: TGTGCCAGCAGCTCAAGACAGGGTCGGATGGCTCGGTGGACCGGGGAGCTGTTTTTT.

The chain recombines TRBV25-1 with TRBJ2-3, with D unclear. Germline V lookup: CDR1 MGHDK, CDR2 SYGVNS. The CDR3 has 15 residues. Trimming shortened V by 10 bases and J by 1 base, and 18 bases separated the two germline ends. For the CDR3, the DNA is TGTGCCACCCAAGACCCGATGGATCGCACAGATACGCAGTATTTT. Amino acids: CATQDPMDRTDTQYF.

There are a few counts of this clonotype. The chain carries TRBV7-9 and TRBJ2-3, with D hard to call. The germline gives CDR1 SEHNR, CDR2 FQNEAQ (reference sequence). V was cut by 5 bases and J by 0 bases, with 15 bases left in between. The CDR3 contains 16 residues. The CDR3 region is CASSQARVGSTDTQYF. In DNA form, the CDR3 reads TGTGCCAGCAGCCAAGCTCGGGTTGGGAGCACAGATACGCAGTATTTT.